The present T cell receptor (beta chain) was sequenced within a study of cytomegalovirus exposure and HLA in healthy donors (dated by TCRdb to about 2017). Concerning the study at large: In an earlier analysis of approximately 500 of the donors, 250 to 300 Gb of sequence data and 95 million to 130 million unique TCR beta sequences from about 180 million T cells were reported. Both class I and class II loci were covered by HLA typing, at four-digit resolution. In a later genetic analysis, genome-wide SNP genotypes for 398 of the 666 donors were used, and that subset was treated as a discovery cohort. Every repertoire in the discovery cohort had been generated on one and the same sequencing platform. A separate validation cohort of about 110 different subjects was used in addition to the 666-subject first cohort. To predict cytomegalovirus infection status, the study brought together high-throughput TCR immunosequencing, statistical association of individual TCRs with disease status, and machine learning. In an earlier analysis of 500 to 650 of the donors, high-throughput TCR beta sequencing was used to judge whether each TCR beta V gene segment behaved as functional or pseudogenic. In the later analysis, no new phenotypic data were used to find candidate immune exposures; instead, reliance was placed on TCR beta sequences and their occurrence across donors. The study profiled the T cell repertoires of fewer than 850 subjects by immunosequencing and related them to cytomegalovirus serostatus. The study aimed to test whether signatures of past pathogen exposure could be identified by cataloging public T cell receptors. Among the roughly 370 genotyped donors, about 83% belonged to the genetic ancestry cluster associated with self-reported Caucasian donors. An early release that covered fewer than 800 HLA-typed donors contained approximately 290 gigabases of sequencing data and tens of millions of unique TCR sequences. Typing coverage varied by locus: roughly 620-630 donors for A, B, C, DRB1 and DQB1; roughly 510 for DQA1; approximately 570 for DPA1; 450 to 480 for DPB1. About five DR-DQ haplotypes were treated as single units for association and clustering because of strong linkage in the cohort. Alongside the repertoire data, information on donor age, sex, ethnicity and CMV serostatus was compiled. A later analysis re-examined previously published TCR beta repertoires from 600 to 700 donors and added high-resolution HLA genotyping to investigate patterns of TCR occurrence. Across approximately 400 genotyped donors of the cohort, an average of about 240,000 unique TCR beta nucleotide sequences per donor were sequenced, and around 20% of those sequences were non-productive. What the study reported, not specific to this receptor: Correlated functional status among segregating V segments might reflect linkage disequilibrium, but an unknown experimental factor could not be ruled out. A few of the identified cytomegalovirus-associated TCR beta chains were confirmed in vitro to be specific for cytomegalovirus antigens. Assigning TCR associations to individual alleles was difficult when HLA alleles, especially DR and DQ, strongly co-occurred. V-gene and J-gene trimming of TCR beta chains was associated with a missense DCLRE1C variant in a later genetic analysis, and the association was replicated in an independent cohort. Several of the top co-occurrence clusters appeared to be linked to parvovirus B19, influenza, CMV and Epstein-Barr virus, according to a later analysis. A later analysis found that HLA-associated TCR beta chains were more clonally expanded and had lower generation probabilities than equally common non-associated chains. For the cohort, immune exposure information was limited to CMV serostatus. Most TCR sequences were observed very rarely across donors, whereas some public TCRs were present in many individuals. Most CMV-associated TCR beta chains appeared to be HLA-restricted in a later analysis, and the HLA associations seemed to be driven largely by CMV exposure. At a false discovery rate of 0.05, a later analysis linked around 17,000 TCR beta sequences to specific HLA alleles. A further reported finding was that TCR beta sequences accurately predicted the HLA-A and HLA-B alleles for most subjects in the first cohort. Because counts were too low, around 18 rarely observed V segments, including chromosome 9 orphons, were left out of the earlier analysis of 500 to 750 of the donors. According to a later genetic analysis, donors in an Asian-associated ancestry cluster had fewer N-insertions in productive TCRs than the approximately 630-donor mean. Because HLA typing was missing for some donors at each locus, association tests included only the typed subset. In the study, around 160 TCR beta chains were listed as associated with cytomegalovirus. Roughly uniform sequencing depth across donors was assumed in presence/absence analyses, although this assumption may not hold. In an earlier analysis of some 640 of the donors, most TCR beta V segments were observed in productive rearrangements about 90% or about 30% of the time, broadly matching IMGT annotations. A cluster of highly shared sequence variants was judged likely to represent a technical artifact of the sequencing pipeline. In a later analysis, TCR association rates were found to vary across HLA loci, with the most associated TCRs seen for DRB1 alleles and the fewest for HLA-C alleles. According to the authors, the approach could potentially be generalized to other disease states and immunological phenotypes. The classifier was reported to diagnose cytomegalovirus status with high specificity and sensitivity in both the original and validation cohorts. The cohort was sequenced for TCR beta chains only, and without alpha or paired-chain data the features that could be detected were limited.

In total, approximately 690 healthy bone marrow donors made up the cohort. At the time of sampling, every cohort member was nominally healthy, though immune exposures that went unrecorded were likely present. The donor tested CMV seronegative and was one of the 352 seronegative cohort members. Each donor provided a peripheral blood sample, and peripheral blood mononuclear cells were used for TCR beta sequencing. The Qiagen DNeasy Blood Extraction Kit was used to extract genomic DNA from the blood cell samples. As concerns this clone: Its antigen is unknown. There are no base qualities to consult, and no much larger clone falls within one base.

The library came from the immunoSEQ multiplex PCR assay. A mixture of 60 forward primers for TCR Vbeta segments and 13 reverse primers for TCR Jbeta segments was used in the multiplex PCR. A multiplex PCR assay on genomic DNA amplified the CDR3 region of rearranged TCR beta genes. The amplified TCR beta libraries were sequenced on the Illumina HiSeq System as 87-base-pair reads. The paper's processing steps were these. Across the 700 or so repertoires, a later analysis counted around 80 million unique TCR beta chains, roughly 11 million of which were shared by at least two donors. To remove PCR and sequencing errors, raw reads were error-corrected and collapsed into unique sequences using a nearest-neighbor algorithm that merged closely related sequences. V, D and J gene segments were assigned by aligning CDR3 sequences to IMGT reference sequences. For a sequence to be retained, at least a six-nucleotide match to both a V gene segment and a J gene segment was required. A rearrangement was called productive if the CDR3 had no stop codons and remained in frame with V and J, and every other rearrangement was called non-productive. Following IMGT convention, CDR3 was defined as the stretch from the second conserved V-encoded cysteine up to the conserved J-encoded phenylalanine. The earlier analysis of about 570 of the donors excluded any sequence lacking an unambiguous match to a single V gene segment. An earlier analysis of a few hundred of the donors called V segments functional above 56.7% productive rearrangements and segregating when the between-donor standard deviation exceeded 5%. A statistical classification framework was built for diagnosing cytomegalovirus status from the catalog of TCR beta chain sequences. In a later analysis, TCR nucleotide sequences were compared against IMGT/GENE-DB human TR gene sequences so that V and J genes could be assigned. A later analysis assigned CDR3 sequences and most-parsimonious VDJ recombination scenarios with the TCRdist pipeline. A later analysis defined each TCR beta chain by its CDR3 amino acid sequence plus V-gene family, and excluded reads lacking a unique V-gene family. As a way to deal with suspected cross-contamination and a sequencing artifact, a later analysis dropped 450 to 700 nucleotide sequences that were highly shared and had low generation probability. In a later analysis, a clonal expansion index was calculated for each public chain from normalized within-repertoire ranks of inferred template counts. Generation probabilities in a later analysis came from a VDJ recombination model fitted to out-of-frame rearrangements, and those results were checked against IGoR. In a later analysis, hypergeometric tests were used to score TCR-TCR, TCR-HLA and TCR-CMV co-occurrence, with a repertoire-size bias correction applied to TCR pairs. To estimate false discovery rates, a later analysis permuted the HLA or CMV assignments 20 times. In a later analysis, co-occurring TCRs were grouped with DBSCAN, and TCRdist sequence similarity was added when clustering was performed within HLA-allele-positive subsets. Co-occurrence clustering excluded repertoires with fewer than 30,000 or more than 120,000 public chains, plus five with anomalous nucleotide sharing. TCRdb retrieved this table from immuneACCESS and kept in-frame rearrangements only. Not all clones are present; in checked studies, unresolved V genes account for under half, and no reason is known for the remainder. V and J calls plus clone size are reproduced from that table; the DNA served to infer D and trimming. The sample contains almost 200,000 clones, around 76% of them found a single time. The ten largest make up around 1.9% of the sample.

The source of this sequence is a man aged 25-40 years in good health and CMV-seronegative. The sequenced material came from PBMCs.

The DNA reads as follows: TGCAGCGTTGAAGGGTCGGGTGGCTACACCTTC. It translates to CSVEGSGGYTF. The chain is encoded by TRBV29-1 joined to TRBJ1-2; the D gene is not confidently resolved. The V and J ends are trimmed by 1 base and 7 bases, leaving 7 bases between them. Taken from the germline V gene, the CDR1 and CDR2 loops are SQVTM and ANQGSEA. The CDR3 has 11 amino acids, counting the end cysteine and phenylalanine. Only the CDR3 DNA is retained, 33 bases long and in frame from the first base.